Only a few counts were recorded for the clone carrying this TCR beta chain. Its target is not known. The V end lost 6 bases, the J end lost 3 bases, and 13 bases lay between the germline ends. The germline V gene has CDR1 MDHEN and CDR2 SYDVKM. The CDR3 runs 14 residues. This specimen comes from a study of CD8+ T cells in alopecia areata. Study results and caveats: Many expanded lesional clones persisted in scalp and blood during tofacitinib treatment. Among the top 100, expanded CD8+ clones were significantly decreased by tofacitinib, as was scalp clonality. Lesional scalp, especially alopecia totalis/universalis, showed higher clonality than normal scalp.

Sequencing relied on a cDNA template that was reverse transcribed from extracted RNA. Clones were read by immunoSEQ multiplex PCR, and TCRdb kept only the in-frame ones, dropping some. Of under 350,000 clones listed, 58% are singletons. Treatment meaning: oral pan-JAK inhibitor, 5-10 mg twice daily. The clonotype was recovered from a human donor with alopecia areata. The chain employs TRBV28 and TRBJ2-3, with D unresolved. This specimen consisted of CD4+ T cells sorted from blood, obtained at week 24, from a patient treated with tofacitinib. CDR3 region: CASSSLVGTDTQYF. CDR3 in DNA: TGTGCCAGCAGCTCCCTCGTCGGGACAGATACGCAGTATTTT.